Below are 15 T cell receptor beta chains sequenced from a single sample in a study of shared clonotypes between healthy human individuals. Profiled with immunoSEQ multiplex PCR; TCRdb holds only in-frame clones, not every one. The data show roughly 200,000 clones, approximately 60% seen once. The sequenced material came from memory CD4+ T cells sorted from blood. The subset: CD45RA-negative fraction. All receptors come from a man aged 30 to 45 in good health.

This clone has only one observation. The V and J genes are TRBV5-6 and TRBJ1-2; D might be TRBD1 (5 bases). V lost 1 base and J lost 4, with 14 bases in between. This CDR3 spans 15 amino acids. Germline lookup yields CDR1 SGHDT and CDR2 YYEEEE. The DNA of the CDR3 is TGTGCCAGCAGCTTGTTTTCAGGGATCCCCTATGGCTACACCTTC. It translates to CASSLFSGIPYGYTF. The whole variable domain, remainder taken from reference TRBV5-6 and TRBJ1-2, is DAGVTQSPTHLIKTRGQQVTLRCSPKSGHDTVSWYQQALGQGPQFIFQYYEEEERQRGNFPDRFSGHQFPNYSSELNVNALLLGDSALYLCASSLFSGIPYGYTFGSGTRLTVV.

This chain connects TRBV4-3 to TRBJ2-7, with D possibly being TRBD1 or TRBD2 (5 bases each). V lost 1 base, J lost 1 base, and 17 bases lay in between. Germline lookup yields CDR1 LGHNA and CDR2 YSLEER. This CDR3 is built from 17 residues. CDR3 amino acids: CASSQVGPGPGSYEQYF. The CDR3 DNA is TGCGCCAGCAGCCAAGTAGGACCGGGACCCGGATCCTACGAGCAGTACTTC.

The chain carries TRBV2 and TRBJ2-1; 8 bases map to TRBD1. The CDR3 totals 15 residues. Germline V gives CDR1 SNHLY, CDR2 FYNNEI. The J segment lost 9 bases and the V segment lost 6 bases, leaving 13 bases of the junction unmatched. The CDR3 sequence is CASSPTGADGTEQFF. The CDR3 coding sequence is TGTGCCAGCAGCCCGACAGGGGCAGATGGTACTGAGCAGTTCTTC.

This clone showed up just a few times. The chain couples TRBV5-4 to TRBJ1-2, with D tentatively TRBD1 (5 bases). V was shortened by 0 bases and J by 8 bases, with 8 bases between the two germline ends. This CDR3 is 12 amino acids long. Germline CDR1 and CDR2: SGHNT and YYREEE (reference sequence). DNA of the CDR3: TGTGCCAGCAGCTTGGTGCAGGGAGGCTACACCTTC. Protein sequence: CASSLVQGGYTF. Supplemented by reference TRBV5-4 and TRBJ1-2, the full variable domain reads ETGVTQSPTHLIKTRGQQVTLRCSSQSGHNTVSWYQQALGQGPQFIFQYYREEENGRGNFPPRFSGLQFPNYSSELNVNALELDDSALYLCASSLVQGGYTFGSGTRLTVV.

The CDR3 DNA reads TGCAGTGGACAGGGTGATGAAAAACTGTTTTTT. This encodes CSGQGDEKLFF. The chain carries TRBV20-1 and TRBJ1-4, with TRBD1 identical over 7 bases. This CDR3 comprises 11 residues. In germline, CDR1 is DFQATT, CDR2 SNEGSKA (reference sequence). The junction had 2 bases not matched to a gene; V was cut back by 7 bases and J by 6 bases.

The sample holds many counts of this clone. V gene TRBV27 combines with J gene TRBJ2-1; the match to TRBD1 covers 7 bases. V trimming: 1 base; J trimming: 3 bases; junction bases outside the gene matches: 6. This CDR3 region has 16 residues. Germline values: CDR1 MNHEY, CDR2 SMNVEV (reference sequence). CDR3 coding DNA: TGTGCCAGCAGTTTATATAGGGGGCTGTTCTACAATGAGCAGTTCTTC. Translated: CASSLYRGLFYNEQFF.

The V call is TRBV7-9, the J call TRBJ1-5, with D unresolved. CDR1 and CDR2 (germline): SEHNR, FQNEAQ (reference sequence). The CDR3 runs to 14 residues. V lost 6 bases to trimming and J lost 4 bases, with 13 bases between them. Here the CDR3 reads CASRKKGPNQPQHF. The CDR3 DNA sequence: TGTGCCAGCAGAAAGAAGGGTCCGAATCAGCCCCAGCATTTT.

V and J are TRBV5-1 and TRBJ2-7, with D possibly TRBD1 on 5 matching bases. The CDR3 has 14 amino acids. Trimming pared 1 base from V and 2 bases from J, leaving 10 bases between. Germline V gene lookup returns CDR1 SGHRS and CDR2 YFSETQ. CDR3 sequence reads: CASSLWGSAYEQYF. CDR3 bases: TGCGCCAGCAGCTTGTGGGGCAGCGCCTACGAGCAGTACTTC.

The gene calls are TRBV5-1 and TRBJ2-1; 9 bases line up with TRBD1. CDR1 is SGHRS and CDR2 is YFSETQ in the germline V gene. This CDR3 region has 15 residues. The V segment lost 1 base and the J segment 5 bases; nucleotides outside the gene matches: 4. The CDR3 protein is CASSLSGTGHNEQFF. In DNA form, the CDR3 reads TGCGCCAGCAGCTTGAGCGGGACAGGGCACAATGAGCAGTTCTTC.

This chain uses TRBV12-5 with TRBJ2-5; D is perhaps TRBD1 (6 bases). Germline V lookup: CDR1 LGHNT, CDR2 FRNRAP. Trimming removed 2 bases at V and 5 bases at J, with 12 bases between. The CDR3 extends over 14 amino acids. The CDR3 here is CASGLWGRIETQYF. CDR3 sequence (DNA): TGTGCTAGTGGTTTGTGGGGGCGCATTGAGACCCAGTACTTC.

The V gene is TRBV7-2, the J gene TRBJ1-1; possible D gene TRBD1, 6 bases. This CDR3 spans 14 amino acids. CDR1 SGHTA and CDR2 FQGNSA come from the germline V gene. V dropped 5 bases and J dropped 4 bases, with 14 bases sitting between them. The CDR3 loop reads CASSQRQVPTEAFF. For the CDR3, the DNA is TGTGCCAGCAGCCAAAGACAGGTTCCCACTGAAGCTTTCTTT.

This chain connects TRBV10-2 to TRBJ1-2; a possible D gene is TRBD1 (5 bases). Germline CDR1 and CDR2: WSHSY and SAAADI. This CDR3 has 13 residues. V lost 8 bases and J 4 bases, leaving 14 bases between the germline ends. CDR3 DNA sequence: TGCGCCAGCGGCCAGGCGGGGGTCTATGGCTACACCTTC. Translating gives CASGQAGVYGYTF.

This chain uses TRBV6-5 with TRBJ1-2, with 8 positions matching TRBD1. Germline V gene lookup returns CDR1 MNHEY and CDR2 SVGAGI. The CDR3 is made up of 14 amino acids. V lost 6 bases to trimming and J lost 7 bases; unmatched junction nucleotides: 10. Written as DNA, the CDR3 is TGTGCCAGCAGCCCAGGGGGCGGGAACGGTGGCTACACCTTC. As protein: CASSPGGGNGGYTF.

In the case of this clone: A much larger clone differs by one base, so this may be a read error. This CDR3 reads CASSPRQGAGDTQYF. Written as DNA, the CDR3 is TGTGCCAGCTCACCAAGACAGGGGGCAGGAGATACGCAGTATTTT. The chain joins TRBV18 to TRBJ2-3, with 10 positions matching TRBD1. In germline, CDR1 is KGHSH, CDR2 LQKENI. V was pared by 2 bases and J by 5 bases, with 4 bases of the junction left unmatched. The CDR3 covers 15 residues.

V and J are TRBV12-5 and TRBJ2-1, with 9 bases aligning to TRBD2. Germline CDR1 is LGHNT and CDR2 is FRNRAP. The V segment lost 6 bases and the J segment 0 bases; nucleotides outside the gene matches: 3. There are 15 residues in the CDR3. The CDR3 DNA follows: TGTGCTAGTGGACGGACTAGCGCCTCCTACAATGAGCAGTTCTTC. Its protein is CASGRTSASYNEQFF.